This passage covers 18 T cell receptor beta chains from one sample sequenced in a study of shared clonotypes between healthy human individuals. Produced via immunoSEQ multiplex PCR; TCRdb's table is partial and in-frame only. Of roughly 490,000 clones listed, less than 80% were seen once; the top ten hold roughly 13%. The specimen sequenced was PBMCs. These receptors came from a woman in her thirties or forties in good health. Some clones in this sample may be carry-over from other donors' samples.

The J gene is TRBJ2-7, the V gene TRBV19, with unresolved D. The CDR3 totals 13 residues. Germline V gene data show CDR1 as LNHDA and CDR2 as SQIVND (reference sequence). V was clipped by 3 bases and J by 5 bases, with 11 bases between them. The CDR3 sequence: CASSIQLNHEQYF. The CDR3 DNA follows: TGTGCCAGTAGTATTCAACTAAACCACGAGCAGTACTTC.

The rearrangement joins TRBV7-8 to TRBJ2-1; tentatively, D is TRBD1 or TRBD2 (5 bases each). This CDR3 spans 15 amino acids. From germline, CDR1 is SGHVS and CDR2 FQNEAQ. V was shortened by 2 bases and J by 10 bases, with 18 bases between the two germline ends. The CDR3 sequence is CASSLTGTLFPEQFF. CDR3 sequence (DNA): TGTGCCAGCAGCTTAACCGGGACGCTCTTTCCCGAGCAGTTCTTC.

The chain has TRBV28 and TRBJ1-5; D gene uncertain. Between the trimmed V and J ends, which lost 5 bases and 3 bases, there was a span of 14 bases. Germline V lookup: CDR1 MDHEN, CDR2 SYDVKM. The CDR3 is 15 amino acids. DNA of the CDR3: TGTGCCAGCAGTCCCCTGGACGGAAACAATCAGCCCCAGCATTTT. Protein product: CASSPLDGNNQPQHF.

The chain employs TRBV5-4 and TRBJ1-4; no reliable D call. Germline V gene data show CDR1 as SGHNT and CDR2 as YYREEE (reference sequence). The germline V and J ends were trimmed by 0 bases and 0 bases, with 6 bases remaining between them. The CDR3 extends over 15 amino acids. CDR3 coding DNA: TGTGCCAGCAGCTTGGGAGGTGCAACTAATGAAAAACTGTTTTTT. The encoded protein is CASSLGGATNEKLFF.

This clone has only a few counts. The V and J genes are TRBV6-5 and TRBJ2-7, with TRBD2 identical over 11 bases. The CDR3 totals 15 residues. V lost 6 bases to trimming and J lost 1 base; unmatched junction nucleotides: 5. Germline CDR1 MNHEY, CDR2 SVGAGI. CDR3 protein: CASSSLAGGSYEQYF. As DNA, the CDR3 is TGTGCCAGCAGCAGTCTAGCGGGAGGTTCCTACGAGCAGTACTTC.

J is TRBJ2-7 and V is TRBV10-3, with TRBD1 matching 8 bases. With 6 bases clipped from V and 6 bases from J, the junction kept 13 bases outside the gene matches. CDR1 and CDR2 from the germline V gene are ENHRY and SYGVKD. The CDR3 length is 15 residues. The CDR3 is CAISPGQGLAGEQYF. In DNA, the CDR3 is TGTGCCATCAGCCCCGGACAGGGCTTGGCGGGCGAGCAGTACTTC.

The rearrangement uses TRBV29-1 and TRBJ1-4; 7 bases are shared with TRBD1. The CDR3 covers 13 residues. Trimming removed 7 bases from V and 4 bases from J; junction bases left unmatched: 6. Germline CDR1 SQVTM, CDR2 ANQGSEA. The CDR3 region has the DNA TGCAGCGCCCCCCGGGACAGTAATGAAAAACTGTTTTTT. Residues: CSAPRDSNEKLFF.

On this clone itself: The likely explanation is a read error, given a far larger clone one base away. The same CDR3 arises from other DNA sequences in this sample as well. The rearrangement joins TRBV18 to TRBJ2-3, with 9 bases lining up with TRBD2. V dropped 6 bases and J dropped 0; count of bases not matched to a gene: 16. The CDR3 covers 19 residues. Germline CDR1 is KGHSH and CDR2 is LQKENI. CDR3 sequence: CASSPPTSGYASSTDTQYF. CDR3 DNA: TGTGCCAGCTCGCCTCCAACTAGCGGGTACGCCTCTAGCACAGATACGCAGTATTTT. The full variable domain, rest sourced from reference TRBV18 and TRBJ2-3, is NAGVMQNPRHLVRRRGQEARLRCSPMKGHSHVYWYRQLPEEGLKFMVYLQKENIIDESGMPKERFSAEFPKEGPSILRIQQVVRGDSAAYFCASSPPTSGYASSTDTQYFGPGTRLTVL.

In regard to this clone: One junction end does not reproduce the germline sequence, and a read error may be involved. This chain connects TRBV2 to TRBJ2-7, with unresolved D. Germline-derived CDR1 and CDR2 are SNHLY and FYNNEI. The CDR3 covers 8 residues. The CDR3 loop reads CASSEVPF. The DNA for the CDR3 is TGTGCCAGCAGTGAAGTCCCCTTC.

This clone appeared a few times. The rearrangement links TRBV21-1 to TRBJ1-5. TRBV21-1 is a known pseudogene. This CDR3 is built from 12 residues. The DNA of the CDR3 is TGTGCCAGCAGCAGGAGAAATCAGCCCCAGCATTTT. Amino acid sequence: CASSRRNQPQHF.

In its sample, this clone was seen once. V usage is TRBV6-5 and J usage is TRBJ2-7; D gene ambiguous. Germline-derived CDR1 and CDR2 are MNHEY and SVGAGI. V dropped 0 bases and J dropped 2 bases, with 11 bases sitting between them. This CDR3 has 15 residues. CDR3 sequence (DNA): TGTGCCAGCAGTTACTCTTCAGGCTTCGCCTACGAGCAGTACTTC. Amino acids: CASSYSSGFAYEQYF.

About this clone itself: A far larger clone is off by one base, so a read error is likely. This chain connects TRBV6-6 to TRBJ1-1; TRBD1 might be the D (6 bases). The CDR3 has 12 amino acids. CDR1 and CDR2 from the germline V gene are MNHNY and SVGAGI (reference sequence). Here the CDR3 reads CGSRQGGTEAFF. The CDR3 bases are TGTGGCAGCAGGCAAGGGGGCACTGAAGCTTTCTTT.

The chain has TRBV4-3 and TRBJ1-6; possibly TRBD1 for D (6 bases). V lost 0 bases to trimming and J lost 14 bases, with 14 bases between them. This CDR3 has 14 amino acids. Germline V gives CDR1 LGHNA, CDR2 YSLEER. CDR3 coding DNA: TGCGCCAGCAGCCAAGATTTACAGGGAGAGGCCCTCCACTTT. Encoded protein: CASSQDLQGEALHF.

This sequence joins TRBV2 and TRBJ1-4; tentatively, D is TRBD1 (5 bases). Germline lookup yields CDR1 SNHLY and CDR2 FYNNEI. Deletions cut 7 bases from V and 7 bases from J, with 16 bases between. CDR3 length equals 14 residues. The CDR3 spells CASNERTSVEKLFF. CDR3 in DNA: TGTGCCAGCAACGAGAGGACATCCGTTGAAAAACTGTTTTTT.

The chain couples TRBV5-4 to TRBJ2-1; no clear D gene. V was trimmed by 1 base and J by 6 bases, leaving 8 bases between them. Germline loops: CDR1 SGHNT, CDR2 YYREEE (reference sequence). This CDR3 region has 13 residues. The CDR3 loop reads CASSLPALNEQFF. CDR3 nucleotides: TGTGCCAGCAGCTTGCCCGCGCTCAATGAGCAGTTCTTC. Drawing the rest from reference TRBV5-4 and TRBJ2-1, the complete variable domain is ETGVTQSPTHLIKTRGQQVTLRCSSQSGHNTVSWYQQALGQGPQFIFQYYREEENGRGNFPPRFSGLQFPNYSSELNVNALELDDSALYLCASSLPALNEQFFGPGTRLTVL.

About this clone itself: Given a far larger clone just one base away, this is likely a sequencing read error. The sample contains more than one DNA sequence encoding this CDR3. In nucleotides, the CDR3 is TGTGCCTGGAGTCTTTTGGCGGGAGGGCCCTCCAACGAGCAGTACTTC. Translated, it gives CAWSLLAGGPSNEQYF. The chain recombines TRBV30 with TRBJ2-7, with 9 bases fitting TRBD2. The CDR3 has 16 amino acids. Looked up from germline, CDR1 is GTSNPN and CDR2 is SVGIG (reference sequence).

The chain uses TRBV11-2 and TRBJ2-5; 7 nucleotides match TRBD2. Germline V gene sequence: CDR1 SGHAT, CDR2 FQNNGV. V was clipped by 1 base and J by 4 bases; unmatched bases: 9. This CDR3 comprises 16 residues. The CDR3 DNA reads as TGTGCCAGCAGCTTAGTCTTTGGGACTACCGTAGAGACCCAGTACTTC. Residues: CASSLVFGTTVETQYF.

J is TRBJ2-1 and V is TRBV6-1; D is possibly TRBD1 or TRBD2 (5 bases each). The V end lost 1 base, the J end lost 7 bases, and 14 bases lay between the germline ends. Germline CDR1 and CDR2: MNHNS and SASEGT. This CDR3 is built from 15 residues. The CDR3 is CASSEGASNRNEQFF. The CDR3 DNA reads TGTGCCAGCAGTGAAGGAGCTAGCAACAGGAATGAGCAGTTCTTC.